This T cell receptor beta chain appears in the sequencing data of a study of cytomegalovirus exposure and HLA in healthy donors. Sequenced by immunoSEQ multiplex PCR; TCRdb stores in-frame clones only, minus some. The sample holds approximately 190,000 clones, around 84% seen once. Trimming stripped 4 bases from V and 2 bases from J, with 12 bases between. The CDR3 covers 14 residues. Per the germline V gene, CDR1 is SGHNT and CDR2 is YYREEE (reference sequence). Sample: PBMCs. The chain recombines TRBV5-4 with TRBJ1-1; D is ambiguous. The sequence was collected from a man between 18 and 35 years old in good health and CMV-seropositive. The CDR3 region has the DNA TGTGCCAGCAGCCGCATAGATTACAACACTGAAGCTTTCTTT. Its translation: CASSRIDYNTEAFF.